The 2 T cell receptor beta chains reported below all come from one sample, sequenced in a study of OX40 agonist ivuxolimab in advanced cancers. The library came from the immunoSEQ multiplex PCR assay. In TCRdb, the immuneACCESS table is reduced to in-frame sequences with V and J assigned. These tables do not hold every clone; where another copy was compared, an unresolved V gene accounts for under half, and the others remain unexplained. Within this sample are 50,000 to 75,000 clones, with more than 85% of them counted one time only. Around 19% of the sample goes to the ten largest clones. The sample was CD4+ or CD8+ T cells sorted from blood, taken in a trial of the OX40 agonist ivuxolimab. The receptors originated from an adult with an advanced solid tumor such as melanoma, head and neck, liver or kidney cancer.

In nucleotides, the CDR3 is TGTGCCAGTAGTCCAGGGGGCCCAGATACGCAGTATTTT. Its protein product is CASSPGGPDTQYF. The chain has TRBV19 and TRBJ2-3, with 8 bases that match TRBD1. Trimming removed 5 bases from V and 4 bases from J; junction bases left unmatched: 2. CDR1 is LNHDA and CDR2 is SQIVND in the germline V gene (reference sequence). This CDR3 comprises 13 residues.

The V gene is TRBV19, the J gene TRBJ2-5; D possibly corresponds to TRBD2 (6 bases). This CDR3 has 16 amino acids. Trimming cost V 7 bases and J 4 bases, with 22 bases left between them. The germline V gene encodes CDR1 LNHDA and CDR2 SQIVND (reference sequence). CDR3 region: CASNAGGWGTGETQYF. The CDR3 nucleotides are TGTGCCAGTAACGCCGGGGGATGGGGAACAGGAGAGACCCAGTACTTC.